This section outlines one T cell receptor (beta chain) sequence together with its context. Sample treatment: randomized to nivolumab then ipilimumab (arm A) or the reverse (arm B). The sample belongs to a study of sequential checkpoint blockade in melanoma. As for the study in general: More than 20 patients had tumor biopsies before treatment and at week 13.

Method: immunoSEQ multiplex PCR; TCRdb's copy keeps in-frame clones and lacks some. In the table there are 13,000 or so clones, roughly a fifth of which are singletons. This clonotype was sampled from a human donor with melanoma. Source: tumor tissue (inferred from file names), taken from a patient given nivolumab and ipilimumab in sequence.

CDR3 in amino acids: CASSLKPGLASYDEQYF. The CDR3 nucleotides read TGTGCCAGCAGCCTTAAACCGGGACTAGCATCTTACGACGAGCAGTACTTC. The chain employs TRBV11-3 and TRBJ2-7; 9 positions agree with TRBD2. The V and J ends lost 5 bases and 5 bases, in that order; junction bases with no gene match: 16. Germline V gene sequence: CDR1 SGHNT, CDR2 YENEEA. CDR3 size: 17 residues.